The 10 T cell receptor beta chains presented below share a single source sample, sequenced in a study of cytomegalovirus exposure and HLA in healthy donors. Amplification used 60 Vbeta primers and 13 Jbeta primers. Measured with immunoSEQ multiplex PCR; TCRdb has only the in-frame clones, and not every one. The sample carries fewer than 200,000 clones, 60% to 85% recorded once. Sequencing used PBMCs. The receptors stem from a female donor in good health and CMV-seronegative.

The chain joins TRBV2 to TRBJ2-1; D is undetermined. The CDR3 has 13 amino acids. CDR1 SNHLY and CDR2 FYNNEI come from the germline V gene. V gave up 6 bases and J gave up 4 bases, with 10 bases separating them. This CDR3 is CASRYSGYNEQFF. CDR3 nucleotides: TGTGCCAGCAGGTACTCAGGTTACAATGAGCAGTTCTTC.

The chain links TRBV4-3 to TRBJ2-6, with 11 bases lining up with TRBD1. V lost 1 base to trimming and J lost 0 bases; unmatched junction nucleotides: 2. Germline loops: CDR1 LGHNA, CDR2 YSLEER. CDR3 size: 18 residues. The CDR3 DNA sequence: TGCGCCAGCAGCCAAGTCGGGACAGGGGGCTCTGGGGCCAACGTCCTGACTTTC. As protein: CASSQVGTGGSGANVLTF.

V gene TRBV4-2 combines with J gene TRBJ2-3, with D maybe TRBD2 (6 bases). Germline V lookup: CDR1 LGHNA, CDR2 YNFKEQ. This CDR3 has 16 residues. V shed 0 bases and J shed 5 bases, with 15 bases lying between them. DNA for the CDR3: TGTGCCAGCAGCCAAGAAGGGACTTCCCAAGGAGATACGCAGTATTTT. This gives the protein CASSQEGTSQGDTQYF.

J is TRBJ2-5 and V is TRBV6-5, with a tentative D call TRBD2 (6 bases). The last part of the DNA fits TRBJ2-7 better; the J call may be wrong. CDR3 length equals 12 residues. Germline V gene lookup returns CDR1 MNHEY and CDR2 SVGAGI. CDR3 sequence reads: CASSLGGNEQYF. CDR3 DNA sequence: TGTGCCAGCAGTTTGGGGGGTAACGAGCAGTACTTC.

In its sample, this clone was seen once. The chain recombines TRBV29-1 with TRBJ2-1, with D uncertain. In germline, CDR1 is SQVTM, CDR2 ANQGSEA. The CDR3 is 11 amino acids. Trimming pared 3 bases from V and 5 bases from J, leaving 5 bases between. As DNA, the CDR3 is TGCAGCGTTGACTATAACAATGAGCAGTTCTTC. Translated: CSVDYNNEQFF.

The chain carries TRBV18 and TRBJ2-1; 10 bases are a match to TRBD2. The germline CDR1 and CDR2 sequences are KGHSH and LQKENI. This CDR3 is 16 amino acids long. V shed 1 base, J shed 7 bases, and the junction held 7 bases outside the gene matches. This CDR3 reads CASSPRERGGRNEQFF. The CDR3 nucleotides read TGTGCCAGCTCACCACGTGAGCGGGGGGGCCGGAATGAGCAGTTCTTC.

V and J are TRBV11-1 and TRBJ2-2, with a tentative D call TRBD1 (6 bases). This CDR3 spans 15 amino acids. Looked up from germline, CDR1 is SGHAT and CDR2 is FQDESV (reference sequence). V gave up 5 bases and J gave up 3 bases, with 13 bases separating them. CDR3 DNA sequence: TGTGCCAGCAGCGCCGCGACAGGATACACCGGGGAGCTGTTTTTT. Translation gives CASSAATGYTGELFF. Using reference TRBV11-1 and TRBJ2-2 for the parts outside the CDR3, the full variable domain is EAEVAQSPRYKITEKSQAVAFWCDPISGHATLYWYRQILGQGPELLVQFQDESVVDDSQLPKDRFSAERLKGVDSTLKIQPAELGDSAMYLCASSAATGYTGELFFGEGSRLTVL.

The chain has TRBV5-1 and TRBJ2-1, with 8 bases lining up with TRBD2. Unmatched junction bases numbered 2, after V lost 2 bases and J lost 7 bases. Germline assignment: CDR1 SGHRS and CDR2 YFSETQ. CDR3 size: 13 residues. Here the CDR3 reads CASSFGGGNEQFF. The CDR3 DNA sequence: TGCGCCAGCAGCTTCGGCGGGGGGAATGAGCAGTTCTTC.

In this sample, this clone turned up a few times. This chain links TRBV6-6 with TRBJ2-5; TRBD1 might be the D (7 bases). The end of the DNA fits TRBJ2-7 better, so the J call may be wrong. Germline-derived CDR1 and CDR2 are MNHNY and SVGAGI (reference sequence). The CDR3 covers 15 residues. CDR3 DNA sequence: TGTGCCAGCAGTTACGGTGGAGGGGGCCTCAACGAGCAGTACTTC. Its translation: CASSYGGGGLNEQYF.

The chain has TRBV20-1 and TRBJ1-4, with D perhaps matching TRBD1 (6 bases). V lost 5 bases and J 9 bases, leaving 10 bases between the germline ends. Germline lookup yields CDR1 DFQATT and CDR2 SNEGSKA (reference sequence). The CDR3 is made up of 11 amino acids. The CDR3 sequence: CSAYQGQKLFF. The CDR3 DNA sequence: TGCAGTGCTTATCAGGGGCAAAAACTGTTTTTT.